The rows below give T cell receptor beta chains drawn from one sample of a study of T cell repertoires in cytomegalovirus infection. TCRdb recomputed calls from the reads with MiXCR, one row per CDR3 protein. The sample includes 150,000 to 200,000 distinct CDR3 sequences, 28% of them seen just once. The sample taken for sequencing was PBMCs. These receptors all stem from a human donor in good health (CMV status not recorded). Some clones in this sample may be carry-over from other donors' samples. The CDR3 runs from the conserved cysteine through the conserved F or W. A D gene is named only where the DNA matches it firmly. Only some rows state a clone size, as once, few, many or a class for expanded clones.

D | size | J | V | CDR3 | DNA
. | . | TRBJ2-5 | TRBV7-2 | CASSPTRRHGQTETQYF | TGTGCCAGCAGCCCCACCCGTAGACACGGCCAAACGGAGACCCAGTACTTC
TRBD1 | . | TRBJ2-3 | TRBV7-9 | CASSPYDRGNTDTQYF | TGTGCCAGCAGCCCATACGACAGGGGAAACACAGATACGCAGTATTTT
TRBD1 | . | TRBJ1-1 | TRBV12-3/TRBV12-4 | CACTTGGFNTEAFF | TGTGCGTGTACGACAGGGGGCTTCAACACTGAAGCTTTCTTT
TRBD2 | few | TRBJ2-1 | TRBV2 | CASQSSGGYNEQFF | TGTGCCAGCCAATCTAGCGGGGGTTACAATGAGCAGTTCTTC
. | . | TRBJ2-7 | TRBV6-2/TRBV6-3 | CASTSSTYEQYF | TGTGCCAGCACCTCTAGTACCTACGAGCAGTACTTC
TRBD2 | . | TRBJ2-3 | TRBV20-1 | CSARFGAGGVGTQYF | TGCAGTGCTAGGTTCGGAGCGGGGGGAGTCGGTACGCAGTATTTT
TRBD1 | . | TRBJ2-7 | TRBV5-1 | CASSLSGTGIYYEQYF | TGCGCCAGCAGCTTGTCCGGGACAGGGATCTACTACGAGCAGTACTTC
. | few | TRBJ1-2 | TRBV3-1 | CASSQDSSYGYTF | TGTGCCAGCAGCCAGGACAGCAGCTATGGCTACACCTTC
TRBD2 | few | TRBJ2-1 | TRBV13 | CASSLRTSLYNEQFF | TGTGCCAGCAGCCTCCGGACTAGTCTTTACAATGAGCAGTTCTTC
TRBD1 | many | TRBJ1-1 | TRBV7-9 | CASSRGQGVAEAFF | TGTGCCAGCAGTCGGGGACAGGGGGTCGCTGAAGCTTTCTTT
. | . | TRBJ2-3 | TRBV2 | CASSRRGTTDTQYF | TGTGCCAGCAGTAGGAGGGGGACCACAGATACGCAGTATTTT
. | few | TRBJ2-7 | TRBV29-1 | CSVVTALYEQYF | TGCAGCGTTGTTACTGCCCTCTACGAGCAGTACTTC
. | few | TRBJ2-2 | TRBV20-1 | CSAREGGHNTGELFF | TGCAGTGCTAGAGAAGGGGGACATAACACCGGGGAGCTGTTTTTT
. | . | TRBJ1-1 | TRBV7-3 | CASSSGADTEAFF | TGTGCCAGCAGCTCCGGTGCGGACACTGAAGCTTTCTTT
. | . | TRBJ1-2 | TRBV4-1 | CASSPPTGTYGYTF | TGCGCCAGCAGCCCTCCGACAGGCACCTATGGCTACACCTTC
TRBD1 | . | TRBJ1-6 | TRBV5-6 | CASRRDRDGSPLHF | TGTGCCAGCCGGAGGGACAGGGACGGTTCACCCCTCCACTTT
. | many | TRBJ1-1 | TRBV11-2 | CASSLERGHEAFF | TGTGCCAGCAGCTTAGAGAGAGGCCATGAAGCTTTCTTT
TRBD1 | few | TRBJ1-2 | TRBV9 | CASSLRPTGENGYTF | TGTGCCAGCAGCCTTCGTCCGACAGGGGAAAACGGCTACACCTTC
. | . | TRBJ1-4 | TRBV20-1 | CSARAQIREKLFF | TGCAGTGCTAGAGCCCAGATCCGCGAAAAACTGTTTTTT
. | few | TRBJ1-6 | TRBV14 | CASSQDQRSNSPLHF | TGTGCCAGCAGCCAAGACCAGCGGTCTAATTCACCCCTCCACTTT
. | . | TRBJ1-1 | TRBV6-5 | CASSWGIPNTEAFF | TGTGCCAGCAGTTGGGGTATACCGAACACTGAAGCTTTCTTT
. | few | TRBJ2-2 | TRBV5-1 | CASSGPVAGELFF | TGCGCCAGCAGCGGCCCGGTTGCCGGGGAGCTGTTTTTT
TRBD1 | few | TRBJ2-1 | TRBV12-3/TRBV12-4 | CASKPGTGHNEQFF | TGTGCCAGCAAACCCGGGACAGGCCACAATGAGCAGTTCTTC
. | . | TRBJ1-2 | TRBV29-1 | CSVGGDNYGYTF | TGCAGCGTTGGGGGAGATAACTATGGCTACACCTTC
TRBD1 | few | TRBJ2-4 | TRBV20-1 | CSARGGTGMNIQYF | TGCAGTGCTAGAGGGGGGACAGGGATGAACATTCAGTACTTC
TRBD2 | . | TRBJ2-1 | TRBV29-1 | CTVAGGYNEQFF | TGCACCGTTGCGGGGGGCTACAATGAGCAGTTCTTC
. | many | TRBJ2-1 | TRBV11-2 | CASSGLLGYNEQFF | TGTGCCAGCTCGGGACTTCTAGGCTACAATGAGCAGTTCTTC
. | . | TRBJ2-3 | TRBV12-3/TRBV12-4 | CASSLLADTQYF | TGTGCCAGCAGTTTACTAGCGGATACGCAGTATTTT
TRBD1 | . | TRBJ2-2 | TRBV11-3 | CASSSGGRGTGELFF | TGTGCCAGCAGCTCAGGGGGCAGGGGCACCGGGGAGCTGTTTTTT
. | . | TRBJ1-2 | TRBV5-4 | CASSPPPQGNANYGYTF | TGTGCCAGCAGCCCCCCCCCGCAAGGGAACGCTAACTATGGCTACACCTTC
. | few | TRBJ2-1 | TRBV7-8 | CASSPAEGSYNEQFF | TGTGCCAGCAGCCCTGCGGAGGGCTCCTACAATGAGCAGTTCTTC
. | many | TRBJ1-5 | TRBV11-2 | CASSSLMGENQPQHF | TGTGCCAGCAGCTCCCTGATGGGAGAAAATCAGCCCCAGCATTTT
TRBD1 | few | TRBJ2-3 | TRBV29-1 | CSVESGTGGPDTQYF | TGCAGCGTTGAGTCCGGGACAGGGGGCCCAGATACGCAGTATTTT
. | many | TRBJ1-1 | TRBV11-2 | CASSWALDRMNTEAFF | TGTGCCAGCAGCTGGGCTCTGGACCGCATGAACACTGAAGCCTTCTTT
TRBD1 | few | TRBJ1-4 | TRBV7-9 | CASSRPIRDRGDEKLFF | TGTGCCAGCAGCCGCCCGATAAGGGACAGGGGTGATGAAAAACTGTTTTTT
. | . | TRBJ1-6 | TRBV11-2 | CASSLFGSSYNSPLHF | TGTGCCAGCAGCTTATTTGGGAGCTCCTATAATTCACCCCTCCACTTT
TRBD1 | few | TRBJ1-5 | TRBV12-3/TRBV12-4 | CASSVGGATQPQHF | TGTGCCAGCAGCGTAGGGGGCGCAACTCAGCCCCAGCATTTT
TRBD1 | few | TRBJ1-3 | TRBV2 | CASSELTGAGNTIYF | TGTGCCAGCAGTGAACTGACAGGGGCTGGAAACACCATATATTTT
TRBD1 | many | TRBJ2-5 | TRBV7-8 | CASSPYTGTDEETQYF | TGTGCCAGCAGCCCTTATACCGGGACAGACGAAGAGACCCAGTACTTC
TRBD1 | . | TRBJ2-2 | TRBV7-2 | CASSLRTGGRSGELFF | TGTGCCAGCAGCTTAAGGACAGGGGGCAGGTCCGGGGAGCTGTTTTTT
. | few | TRBJ1-1 | TRBV7-8 | CASSSPRVFMNTEAFF | TGTGCCAGCAGCTCTCCACGCGTTTTCATGAACACTGAAGCTTTCTTT